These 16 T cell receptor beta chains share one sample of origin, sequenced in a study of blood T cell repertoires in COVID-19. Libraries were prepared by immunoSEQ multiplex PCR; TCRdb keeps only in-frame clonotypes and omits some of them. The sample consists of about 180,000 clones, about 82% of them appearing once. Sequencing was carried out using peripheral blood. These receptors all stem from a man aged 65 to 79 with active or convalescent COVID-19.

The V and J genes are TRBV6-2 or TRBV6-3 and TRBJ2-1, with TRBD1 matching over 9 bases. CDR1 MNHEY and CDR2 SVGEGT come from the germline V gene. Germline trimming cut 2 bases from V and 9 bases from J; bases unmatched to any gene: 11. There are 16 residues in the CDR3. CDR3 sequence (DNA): TGTGCCAGCAGTTACCTAGAAAGACAGGGGGGTGGTGAGCAGTTCTTC. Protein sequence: CASSYLERQGGGEQFF.

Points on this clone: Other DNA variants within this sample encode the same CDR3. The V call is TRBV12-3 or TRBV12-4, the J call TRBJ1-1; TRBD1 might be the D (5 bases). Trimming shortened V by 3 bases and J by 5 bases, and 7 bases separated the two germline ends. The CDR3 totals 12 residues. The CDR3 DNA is TGTGCCAGCAGTTTCGGGGGTACTGAAGCTTTCTTT. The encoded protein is CASSFGGTEAFF.

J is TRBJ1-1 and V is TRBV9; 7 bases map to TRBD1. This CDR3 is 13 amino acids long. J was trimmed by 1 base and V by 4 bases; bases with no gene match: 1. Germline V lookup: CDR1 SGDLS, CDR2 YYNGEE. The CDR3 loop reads CASSWTGNTEAFF. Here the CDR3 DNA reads TGTGCCAGCAGCTGGACAGGGAACACTGAAGCTTTCTTT. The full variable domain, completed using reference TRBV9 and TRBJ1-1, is DSGVTQTPKHLITATGQRVTLRCSPRSGDLSVYWYQQSLDQGLQFLIQYYNGEERAKGNILERFSAQQFPDLHSELNLSSLELGDSALYFCASSWTGNTEAFFGQGTRLTVV.

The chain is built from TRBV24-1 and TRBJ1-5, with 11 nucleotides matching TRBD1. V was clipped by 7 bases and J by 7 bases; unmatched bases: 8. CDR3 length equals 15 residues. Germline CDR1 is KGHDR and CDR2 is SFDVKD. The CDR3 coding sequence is TGTGCCACCAGCGGAGGGACAGGGGGTGGACAGCCCCAGCATTTT. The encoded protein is CATSGGTGGGQPQHF.

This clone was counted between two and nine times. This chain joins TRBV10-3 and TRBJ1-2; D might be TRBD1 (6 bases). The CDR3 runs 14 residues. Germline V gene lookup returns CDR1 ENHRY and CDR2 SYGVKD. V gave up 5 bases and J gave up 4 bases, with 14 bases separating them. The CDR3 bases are TGTGCCATCAGTATGACAGGAAACCTCTATGGCTACACCTTC. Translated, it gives CAISMTGNLYGYTF.

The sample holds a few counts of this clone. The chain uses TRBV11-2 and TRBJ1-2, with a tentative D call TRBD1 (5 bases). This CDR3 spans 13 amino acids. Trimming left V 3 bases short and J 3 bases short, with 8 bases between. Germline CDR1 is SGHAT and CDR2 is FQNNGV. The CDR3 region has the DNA TGTGCCAGCAGCTTTGACAGTCACTATGGCTACACCTTC. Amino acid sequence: CASSFDSHYGYTF.

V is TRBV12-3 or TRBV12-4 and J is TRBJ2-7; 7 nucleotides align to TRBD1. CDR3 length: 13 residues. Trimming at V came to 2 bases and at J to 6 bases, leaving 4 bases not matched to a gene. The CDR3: CASSLSGQPEQYF. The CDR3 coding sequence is TGTGCCAGCAGTTTATCGGGACAGCCCGAGCAGTACTTC.

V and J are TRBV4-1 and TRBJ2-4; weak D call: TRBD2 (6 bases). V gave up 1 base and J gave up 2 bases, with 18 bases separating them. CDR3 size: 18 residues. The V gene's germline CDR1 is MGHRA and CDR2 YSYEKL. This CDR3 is CASSQVMGPGGTKNIQYF. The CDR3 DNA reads TGCGCCAGCAGCCAAGTCATGGGGCCTGGAGGGACCAAAAACATTCAGTACTTC.

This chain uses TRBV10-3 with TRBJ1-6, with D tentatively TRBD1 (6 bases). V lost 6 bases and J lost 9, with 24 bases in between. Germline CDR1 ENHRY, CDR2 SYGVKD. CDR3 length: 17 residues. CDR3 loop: CAIRASGSGEVTSPLHF. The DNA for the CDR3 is TGTGCCATCAGGGCTTCGGGATCAGGGGAAGTTACTTCACCCCTCCACTTT.

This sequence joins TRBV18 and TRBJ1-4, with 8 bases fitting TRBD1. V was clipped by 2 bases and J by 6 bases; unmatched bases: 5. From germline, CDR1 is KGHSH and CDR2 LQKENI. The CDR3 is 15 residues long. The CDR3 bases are TGTGCCAGCTCACCAAATCCGGGACAGGATGAAAAACTGTTTTTT. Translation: CASSPNPGQDEKLFF. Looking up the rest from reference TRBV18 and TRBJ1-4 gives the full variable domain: NAGVMQNPRHLVRRRGQEARLRCSPMKGHSHVYWYRQLPEEGLKFMVYLQKENIIDESGMPKERFSAEFPKEGPSILRIQQVVRGDSAAYFCASSPNPGQDEKLFFGSGTQLSVL.

This chain's CDR3 is CASSPYTGVNEQFF. DNA of the CDR3: TGTGCCAGCAGCCCGTATACGGGAGTAAACGAGCAGTTCTTC. The chain carries TRBV7-2 and TRBJ2-1; tentative D call: TRBD2 (6 bases). Trimming removed 5 bases at V and 10 bases at J, with 18 bases between. Germline V gene lookup returns CDR1 SGHTA and CDR2 FQGNSA. The CDR3 has 14 amino acids. Full variable domain (missing parts from reference TRBV7-2 and TRBJ2-1): GAGVSQSPSNKVTEKGKDVELRCDPISGHTALYWYRQSLGQGLEFLIYFQGNSAPDKSGLPSDRFSAERTGGSVSTLTIQRTQQEDSAVYLCASSPYTGVNEQFFGPGTRLTVL.

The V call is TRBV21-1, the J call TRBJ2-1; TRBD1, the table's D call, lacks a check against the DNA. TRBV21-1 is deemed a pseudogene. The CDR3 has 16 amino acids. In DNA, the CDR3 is TGTGCCAGCAGCAAAGACGTGACAGGGGTCGACAATGAGCAGTTCTTC. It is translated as CASSKDVTGVDNEQFF.

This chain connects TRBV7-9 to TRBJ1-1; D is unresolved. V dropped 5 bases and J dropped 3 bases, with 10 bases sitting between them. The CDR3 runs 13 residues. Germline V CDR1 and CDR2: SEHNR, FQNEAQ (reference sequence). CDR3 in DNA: TGTGCCAGCAGCCACAAGAGGGACACTGAAGCTTTCTTT. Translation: CASSHKRDTEAFF. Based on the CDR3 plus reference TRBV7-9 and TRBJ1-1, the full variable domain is DTGVSQNPRHKITKRGQNVTFRCDPISEHNRLYWYRQTLGQGPEFLTYFQNEAQLEKSRLLSDRFSAERPKGSFSTLEIQRTEQGDSAMYLCASSHKRDTEAFFGQGTRLTVV.

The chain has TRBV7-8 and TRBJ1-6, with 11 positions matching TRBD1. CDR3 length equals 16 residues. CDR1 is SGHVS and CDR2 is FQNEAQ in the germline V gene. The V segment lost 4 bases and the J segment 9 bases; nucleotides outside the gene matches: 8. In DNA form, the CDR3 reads TGTGCCAGCAGCTCAGTTACCGGGACAGGGGGTTCACCCCTCCACTTT. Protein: CASSSVTGTGGSPLHF.

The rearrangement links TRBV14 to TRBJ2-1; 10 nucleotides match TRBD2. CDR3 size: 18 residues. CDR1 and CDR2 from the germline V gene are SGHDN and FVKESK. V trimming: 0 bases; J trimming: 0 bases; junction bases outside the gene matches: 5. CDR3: CASSQDGTSVSSYNEQFF. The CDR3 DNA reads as TGTGCCAGCAGCCAAGATGGGACTAGCGTCAGCTCCTACAATGAGCAGTTCTTC.

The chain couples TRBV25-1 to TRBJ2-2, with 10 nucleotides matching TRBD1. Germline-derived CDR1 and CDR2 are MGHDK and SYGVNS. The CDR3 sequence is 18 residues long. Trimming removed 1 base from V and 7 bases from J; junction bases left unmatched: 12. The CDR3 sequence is CASSESSGGQGIFGELFF. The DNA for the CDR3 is TGTGCCAGCAGTGAATCCTCTGGGGGACAGGGGATCTTCGGGGAGCTGTTTTTT.